What follows are 11 T cell receptor beta chains derived from one specimen sequenced in a study of cytomegalovirus exposure and HLA in healthy donors. Researchers ran the PCR with 60 Vbeta and 13 Jbeta primers. Sequencing was performed with immunoSEQ multiplex PCR; in TCRdb, only in-frame clones are kept and a portion is missing. The profile covers under 150,000 clones, with 75% to 90% appearing a single time and about 7% taken by the ten largest. The sample was PBMCs. Receptors were obtained from a woman in her 30s in good health and CMV-seropositive.

To note about this clone: The junction departs from the called germline gene at one end, perhaps through a read error. The V call is TRBV2, the J call TRBJ2-5; 7 bases are a match to TRBD1. Germline assignment: CDR1 SNHLY and CDR2 FYNNEI. CDR3 size: 14 residues. The CDR3 DNA reads TGTGCCAGCAGTGAGGGACAGCTCCAAGAGGCCCAGTACTTC. Protein: CASSEGQLQEAQYF.

CDR3 sequence reads: CASSPGQIYTEAFF. CDR3 DNA sequence: TGTGCCAGCAGTCCGGGACAGATCTACACTGAAGCTTTCTTT. The rearrangement links TRBV6-5 to TRBJ1-1; 7 bases align to TRBD1. The length of the CDR3 is 14 residues. Unmatched junction bases numbered 6, after V lost 5 bases and J lost 3 bases. Germline assignment: CDR1 MNHEY and CDR2 SVGAGI.

This chain joins TRBV29-1 and TRBJ1-5; the match to TRBD1 covers 8 bases. Germline lookup yields CDR1 SQVTM and CDR2 ANQGSEA. This CDR3 is built from 13 residues. Trimming removed 6 bases from V and 3 bases from J; junction bases left unmatched: 4. CDR3 bases: TGCAGCGTCCAGACAGGGGTCAATCAGCCCCAGCATTTT. It specifies CSVQTGVNQPQHF. The whole variable domain, filled in from reference TRBV29-1 and TRBJ1-5, reads SAVISQKPSRDICQRGTSLTIQCQVDSQVTMMFWYRQQPGQSLTLIATANQGSEATYESGFVIDKFPISRPNLTFSTLTVSNMSPEDSSIYLCSVQTGVNQPQHFGDGTRLSIL.

The chain has TRBV5-1 and TRBJ2-5; 12 bases line up with TRBD2. Looked up from germline, CDR1 is SGHRS and CDR2 is YFSETQ. V dropped 0 bases and J dropped 5; count of bases not matched to a gene: 2. There are 15 residues in the CDR3. CDR3 residues: CASSLGLAGAETQYF. DNA for the CDR3: TGCGCCAGCAGCTTGGGACTAGCGGGAGCGGAGACCCAGTACTTC.

Here the CDR3 DNA reads TGTGCCAGCAGCTCACGCCCCGGGGACGAGCAGTACTTC. Translated, it gives CASSSRPGDEQYF. V usage is TRBV7-3 and J usage is TRBJ2-7; tentatively, D is TRBD2 (5 bases). CDR3 size: 13 residues. Looked up from germline, CDR1 is SGHTA and CDR2 is FQGTGA. Trimming left V 4 bases short and J 5 bases short, with 12 bases between.

The chain is built from TRBV10-1 and TRBJ1-1; D is perhaps TRBD1 (5 bases). The CDR3 extends over 13 amino acids. V lost 5 bases to trimming and J lost 2 bases, with 9 bases between them. Germline V lookup: CDR1 WNHNN, CDR2 SYGVQD (reference sequence). In DNA form, the CDR3 reads TGCGCCAGCAGTAGACAGCTTAACACTGAAGCTTTCTTT. Amino acid sequence: CASSRQLNTEAFF.

This clone was seen a few times. The chain combines TRBV19 with TRBJ2-1; D perhaps matches TRBD2 (6 bases). With 8 bases removed from V and 3 bases from J, the gap between germline ends came to 14 bases. CDR1 is LNHDA, CDR2 SQIVND, per germline (reference sequence). The CDR3 has 14 amino acids. The CDR3 spells CASAKRVLYNEQFF. In DNA, the CDR3 is TGTGCCAGTGCAAAGCGGGTCCTCTACAATGAGCAGTTCTTC.

The rearrangement links TRBV28 to TRBJ2-1, with 9 bases aligning to TRBD2. With V trimmed by 3 bases and J by 1 base, 7 bases remained unmatched. Germline V CDR1 and CDR2: MDHEN, SYDVKM. The CDR3 has 17 amino acids. Here the CDR3 reads CASSFSRLAVSYNEQFF. CDR3 nucleotide sequence: TGTGCCAGCAGTTTCTCAAGACTAGCGGTGTCCTACAATGAGCAGTTCTTC.

The chain links TRBV18 to TRBJ2-7; 9 positions agree with TRBD1. From germline, CDR1 is KGHSH and CDR2 LQKENI. V gave up 1 base and J gave up 7 bases; unmatched junction bases: 8. The CDR3 has 15 residues. The CDR3 loop is CASSPLGQGSDEQYF. The CDR3 nucleotides are TGTGCCAGCTCACCACTCGGACAGGGGTCGGATGAGCAGTACTTC.

The chain employs TRBV7-9 and TRBJ1-4, with a weak D call TRBD1 (6 bases). Germline-derived CDR1 and CDR2 are SEHNR and FQNEAQ (reference sequence). CDR3 length: 15 amino acids. Trimming left V 5 bases short and J 3 bases short, with 13 bases between. CDR3 bases: TGTGCCAGCAGCAGGCAGGGGTTGCCTAATGAAAAACTGTTTTTT. Translated, it gives CASSRQGLPNEKLFF.

This sequence joins TRBV2 and TRBJ2-7; D may be TRBD1 (6 bases). The germline V and J ends were trimmed by 8 bases and 0 bases, with 11 bases remaining between them. The CDR3 covers 13 residues. The germline V gene encodes CDR1 SNHLY and CDR2 FYNNEI. CDR3 amino acids: CASCDRSSYEQYF. CDR3 sequence (DNA): TGTGCCAGCTGCGACAGGAGCTCCTACGAGCAGTACTTC.